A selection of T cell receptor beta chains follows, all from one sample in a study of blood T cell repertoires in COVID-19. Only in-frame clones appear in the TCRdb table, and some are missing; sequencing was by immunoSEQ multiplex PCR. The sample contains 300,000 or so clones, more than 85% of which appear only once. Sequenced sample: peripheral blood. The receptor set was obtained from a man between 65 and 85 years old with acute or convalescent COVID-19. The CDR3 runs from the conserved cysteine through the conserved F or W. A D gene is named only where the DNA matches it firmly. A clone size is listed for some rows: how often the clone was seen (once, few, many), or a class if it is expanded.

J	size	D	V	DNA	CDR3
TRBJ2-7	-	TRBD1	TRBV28	TGTGCCAGCAGTCCATCGACCGGGACAGGATTCTACGAGCAGTACTTC	CASSPSTGTGFYEQYF
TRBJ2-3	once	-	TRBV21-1	TGTGCCAGCAGCAAAGAAGAGGGGACAACTAAACCGTGGCCCAGTTCTAACACAGATACGCAGTATTTT	CASSKEEGTTKPWPSSNTDTQYF
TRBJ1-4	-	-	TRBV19	TGTGCCAGTAGTATGAGGAGTCGGGAAAAACTGTTTTTT	CASSMRSREKLFF
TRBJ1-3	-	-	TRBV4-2	TGTGCCAGCAGCCAGCGACATTACTCTGGAAACACCATATATTTT	CASSQRHYSGNTIYF
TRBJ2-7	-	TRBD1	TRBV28	TGTGCCAGTCGGACAGGGGTCTACGAGCAGTACTTC	CASRTGVYEQYF
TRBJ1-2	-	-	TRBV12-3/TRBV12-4	TGTGCCAGCAGTCCTACAGGGAGCTATGGCTACACCTTC	CASSPTGSYGYTF
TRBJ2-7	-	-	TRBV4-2	TGTGCCAGCAGCCAAGACCACCGCCAGGCCTCCTACGAGCAGTACTTC	CASSQDHRQASYEQYF
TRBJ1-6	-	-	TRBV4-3	TGCGCCAGCAGCCAAAACTACCCGGGACTGAGCTCCTATAATTCACCCCTCCACTTT	CASSQNYPGLSSYNSPLHF
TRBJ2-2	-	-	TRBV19	TGTGCCAGTATGGAGGGGGCGGTCACCGGGGAGCTGTTTTTT	CASMEGAVTGELFF
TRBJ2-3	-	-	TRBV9	TGTGCCAGCAGCGTAGGCACAGGGCGGTACACAGATACGCAGTATTTT	CASSVGTGRYTDTQYF
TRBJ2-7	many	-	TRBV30	TGTGCCTGGACTGAGGGCCATTTCTACGAGCAGTACTTC	CAWTEGHFYEQYF
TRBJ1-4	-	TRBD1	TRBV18	TGTGCCAGCTCACCTCGACAGGGGGTAACTAATGAAAAACTGTTTTTT	CASSPRQGVTNEKLFF
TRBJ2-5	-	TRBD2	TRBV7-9	TGTGCCAGCAGCTTAGGGGCTAGCGGGGAAGAGACCCAGTACTTC	CASSLGASGEETQYF
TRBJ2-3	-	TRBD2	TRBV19	TGTGCCAGTAGTAACGGGAGGGCCGTGGTAGATACGCAGTATTTT	CASSNGRAVVDTQYF
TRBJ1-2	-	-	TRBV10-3	TGTGCCATCAGCGGGGGGACCGGCTCTAACTATGGCTACACCTTC	CAISGGTGSNYGYTF
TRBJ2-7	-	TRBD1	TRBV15	TGTGCCACCGGACAAGGGATAGGGGGCACTGGCTACTACGAGCAGTACTTC	CATGQGIGGTGYYEQYF
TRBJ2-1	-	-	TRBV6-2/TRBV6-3	TGTGCCAGCAGTTCTGCGGCCATTGGCTCCAATGAGCAGTTCTTC	CASSSAAIGSNEQFF
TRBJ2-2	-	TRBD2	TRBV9	TGTGCCAGCAGCCCGGCTAGCGGGAGGGTCACCGGGGAGCTGTTTTTT	CASSPASGRVTGELFF